The rows below give T cell receptor beta chains drawn from one sample of a study of T cells in Graves' hyperthyroidism and ophthalmopathy. TCRdb fed the multiplex PCR reads into MiXCR, producing one record per CDR3 protein. The profile shows a few hundred thousand distinct CDR3 sequences, 20% of them singletons. Sequencing was performed on blood. These receptors were taken from a man aged 18-30 years with Graves' hyperthyroidism. CDR3s include the opening cysteine and the closing phenylalanine or tryptophan. Fields, in order: V gene, clone size, CDR3 protein. The size entry is marked missing in some rows and otherwise reads once, few, many or a size class.

>TRBV28|many
CASSDWTSSGNTIYF
>TRBV6-5|many
CASSRRQINTEAFF
>TRBV5-1|.
CASSFGQLSDTGELFF
>TRBV5-5|few
CASSPTGPRRETQYF
>TRBV6-1|many
CASTGVWDTEAFF
>TRBV28|.
CASSPRTGVMKTQYF
>TRBV9|.
CASSVAPGYNSPLHF
>TRBV20-1|.
CSAVSTGSNQPQHF
>TRBV19|.
CASSKEGLGNQPQHF
>TRBV29-1|.
CSVDATGDYGYTF
>TRBV27|many
CASRLQGTQFYEQYF
>TRBV7-8|many
CASSLVSGGAEETQYF
>TRBV9|many
CASSVGGYGLETQYF
>TRBV7-9|many
CASSLAKGLSTEAFF
>TRBV4-1|few
CASSQVSGGLAKNIQYF
>TRBV28|many
CASSSLGARYGNTF
>TRBV6-1|many
CASSDLARAPGELFF
>TRBV28|many
CASSFIAGAHEQYF
>TRBV11-2|many
CASSLGGVTEAFF
>TRBV19|few
CASSMDSLSSYEQYF
>TRBV20-1|.
CSARTYLETQYF
>TRBV7-8|few
CASSFFMTDHYEQYF
>TRBV6-5|many
CASTSDSANTGELFF
>TRBV6-1|.
CASSESSVGKTEAFF
>TRBV6-1|.
CASSEWGPGPNQPQHF
>TRBV19|.
CASSILQGPGELFF
>TRBV7-8|few
CASSHYRDRVSNQPQHF
>TRBV20-1|many
CSARPPMDRGDSPLHF
>TRBV20-1|.
CSARDSDSGANVLTF
>TRBV20-1|.
CSAREDGRRGKDGYTF
>TRBV28|many
CASKRMGSRTQYF
>TRBV19|many
CASSPGQLMGPTIYF
>TRBV2|many
CASSEGSPPHRYF
>TRBV6-4|many
CASSRLAGGKAEGETQYF
>TRBV4-2|once
CASSQDVQQPQHF
>TRBV30|many
CAWSPSYEQYF
>TRBV12-3/TRBV12-4|many
CASTPLSNTGELFF
>TRBV6-2/TRBV6-3|many
CASSHTRFEAFF
>TRBV12-3/TRBV12-4|many
CASSPQSFYGYTF
>TRBV4-1|few
CASSPGGEKLFF
>TRBV28|.
CASSLNWRSYEQYF
>TRBV30|.
CACPRRGRTGELFF
>TRBV30|many
CAWIQGRTEAFF
>TRBV20-1|few
CSAKGSRSYEQYF
>TRBV7-3|.
CASSLSGGARETQYF
>TRBV2|.
CASSGWFQGLSSYEQDF
>TRBV20-1|.
CSARDRAGSAGELFF
>TRBV12-3/TRBV12-4|.
CASSSLGAGGRETQYF
>TRBV5-4|many
CASSSMGENQPQHF
>TRBV20-1|.
CSAEAQLSNQPQHF
>TRBV6-1|.
CASSTDRGAFF
>TRBV6-2/TRBV6-3|many
CASSRPGGFVNTEAFF
>TRBV11-2|few
CASSPPRAQGAGEQYF
>TRBV7-9|.
CASSSGSAWDGYTF
>TRBV7-3|few
CASSLEVGYGYTF